This TCR beta chain stems from a study of OX40 agonist ivuxolimab in advanced cancers. Measured with immunoSEQ multiplex PCR; TCRdb has only the in-frame clones, and not every one. The sample lists under 65,000 clones; 80% to 95% were seen once. The source material was CD4+ or CD8+ T cells sorted from blood, sampled in a trial of the OX40 agonist ivuxolimab. The clonotype comes from an adult with an advanced solid tumor such as melanoma, head and neck, liver or kidney cancer.

The CDR3, as DNA: TGTGCCAGCAGTCCTTACGGAGAAAAACTGTTTTTT. Encoded protein: CASSPYGEKLFF. This sequence joins TRBV27 and TRBJ1-4; D is undetermined. CDR3 length: 12 residues. CDR1 is MNHEY, CDR2 SMNVEV, per germline (reference sequence). Trimming stripped 5 bases from V and 8 bases from J, with 9 bases between.